This T cell receptor beta chain was sequenced during a study of T-cell memory formation after mild COVID-19. Germline trimming cut 6 bases from V and 5 bases from J; bases unmatched to any gene: 8. CDR1 is DFQATT and CDR2 is SNEGSKA in the germline V gene (reference sequence). The CDR3 runs to 14 residues. TCRdb ran MiXCR on the 5' RACE reads and lists one entry per CDR3 protein. The sample has roughly 170,000 distinct CDR3 sequences, about a fifth seen once. This TCR came from a man aged 18-30 years who had mild COVID-19 (a few samples of this study predate the infection). Cell type and time point are not known. The chain couples TRBV20-1 to TRBJ1-1, with 11 bases that match TRBD1. Specimen: PBMCs or a T cell subset sorted from them (not recorded which). CDR3 nucleotides: TGCAGTGCGACAGGACAGGGGGCGAGGACTGAAGCTTTCTTT. It yields the protein CSATGQGARTEAFF.